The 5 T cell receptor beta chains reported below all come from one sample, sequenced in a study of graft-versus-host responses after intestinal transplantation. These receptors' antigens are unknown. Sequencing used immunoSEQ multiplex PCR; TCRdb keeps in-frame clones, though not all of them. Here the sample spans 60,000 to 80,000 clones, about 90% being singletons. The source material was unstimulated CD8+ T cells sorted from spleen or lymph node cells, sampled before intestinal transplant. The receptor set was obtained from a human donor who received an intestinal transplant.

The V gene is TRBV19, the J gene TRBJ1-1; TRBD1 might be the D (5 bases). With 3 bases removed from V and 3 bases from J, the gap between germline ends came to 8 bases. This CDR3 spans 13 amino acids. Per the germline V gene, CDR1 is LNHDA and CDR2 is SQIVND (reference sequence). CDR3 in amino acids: CASSIQGYTEAFF. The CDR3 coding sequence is TGTGCCAGTAGTATCCAGGGTTACACTGAAGCTTTCTTT.

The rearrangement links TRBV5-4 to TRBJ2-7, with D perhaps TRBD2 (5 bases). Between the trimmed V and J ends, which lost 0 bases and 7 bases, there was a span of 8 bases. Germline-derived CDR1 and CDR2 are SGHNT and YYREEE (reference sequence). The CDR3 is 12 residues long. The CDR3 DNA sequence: TGTGCCAGCAGCTTGGCGACGGGGGAGCAGTACTTC. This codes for CASSLATGEQYF.

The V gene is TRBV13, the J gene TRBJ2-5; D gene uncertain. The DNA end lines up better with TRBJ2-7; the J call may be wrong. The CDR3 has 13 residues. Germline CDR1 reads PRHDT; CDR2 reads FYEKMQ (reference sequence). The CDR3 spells CASSLGPSYEQYF. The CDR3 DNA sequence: TGTGCCAGCAGCTTAGGGCCCTCCTACGAGCAGTACTTC.

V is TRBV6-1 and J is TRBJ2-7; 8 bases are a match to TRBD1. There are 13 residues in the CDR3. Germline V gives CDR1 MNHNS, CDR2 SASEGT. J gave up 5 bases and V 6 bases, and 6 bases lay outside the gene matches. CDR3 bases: TGTGCCAGCAGCCCGACAGGGGCCGACGAGCAGTACTTC. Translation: CASSPTGADEQYF.

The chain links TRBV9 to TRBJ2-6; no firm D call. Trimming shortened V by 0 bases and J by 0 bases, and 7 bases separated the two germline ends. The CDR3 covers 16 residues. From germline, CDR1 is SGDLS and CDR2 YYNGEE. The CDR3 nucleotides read TGTGCCAGCAGCGTAGCCAAACTCTCTGGGGCCAACGTCCTGACTTTC. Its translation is CASSVAKLSGANVLTF.